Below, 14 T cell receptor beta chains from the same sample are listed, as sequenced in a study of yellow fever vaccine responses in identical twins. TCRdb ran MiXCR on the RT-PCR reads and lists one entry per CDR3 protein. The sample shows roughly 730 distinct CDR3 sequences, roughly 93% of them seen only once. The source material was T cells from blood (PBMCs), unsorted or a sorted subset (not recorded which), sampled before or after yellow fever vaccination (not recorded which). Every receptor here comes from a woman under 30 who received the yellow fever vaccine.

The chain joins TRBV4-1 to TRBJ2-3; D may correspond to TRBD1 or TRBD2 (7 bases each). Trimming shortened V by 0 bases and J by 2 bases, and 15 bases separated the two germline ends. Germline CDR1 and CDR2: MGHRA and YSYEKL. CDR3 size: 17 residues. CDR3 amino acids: CASSQENRGLTTDTQYF. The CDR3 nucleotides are TGCGCCAGCAGCCAAGAGAACAGGGGACTAACCACAGATACGCAGTATTTT.

Written as DNA, the CDR3 is TGTGCCAGCAGTTTACTCGGTGGGGAGCCCCAGCATTTT. Translation gives CASSLLGGEPQHF. This chain uses TRBV2 with TRBJ1-5; D not resolved. CDR3 length: 13 amino acids. Between the trimmed V and J ends, which lost 5 bases and 8 bases, there was a span of 13 bases. CDR1 is SNHLY, CDR2 FYNNEI, per germline. The complete variable domain, with remaining parts taken from reference TRBV2 and TRBJ1-5, reads EPEVTQTPSHQVTQMGQEVILRCVPISNHLYFYWYRQILGQKVEFLVSFYNNEISEKSEIFDDQFSVERPDGSNFTLKIRSTKLEDSAMYFCASSLLGGEPQHFGDGTRLSIL.

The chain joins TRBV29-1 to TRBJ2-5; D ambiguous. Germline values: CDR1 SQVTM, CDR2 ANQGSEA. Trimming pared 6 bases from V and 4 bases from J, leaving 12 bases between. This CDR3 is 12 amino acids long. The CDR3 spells CSVQTVGETQYF. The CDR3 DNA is TGCAGCGTCCAGACGGTGGGAGAGACCCAGTACTTC.

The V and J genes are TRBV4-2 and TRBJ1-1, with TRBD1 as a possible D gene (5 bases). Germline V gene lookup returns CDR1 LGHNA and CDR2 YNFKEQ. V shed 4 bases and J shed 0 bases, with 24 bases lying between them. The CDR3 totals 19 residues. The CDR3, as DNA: TGTGCCAGCAGCCGGAAATCCGGGACGCTTTTTGACATGAACACTGAAGCTTTCTTT. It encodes CASSRKSGTLFDMNTEAFF.

CDR3 DNA sequence: TGTGCCACCAGCAGAGATCGTGGTTCTACGCAGTATTTT. This gives the protein CATSRDRGSTQYF. The chain combines TRBV15 with TRBJ2-3; D gene unclear. V dropped 0 bases and J dropped 8 bases, with 9 bases sitting between them. From germline, CDR1 is LNHNV and CDR2 YYDKDF (reference sequence). This CDR3 spans 13 amino acids. Based on the CDR3 plus reference TRBV15 and TRBJ2-3, the full variable domain is DAMVIQNPRYQVTQFGKPVTLSCSQTLNHNVMYWYQQKSSQAPKLLFHYYDKDFNNEADTPDNFQSRRPNTSFCFLDIRSPGLGDTAMYLCATSRDRGSTQYFGPGTRLTVL.

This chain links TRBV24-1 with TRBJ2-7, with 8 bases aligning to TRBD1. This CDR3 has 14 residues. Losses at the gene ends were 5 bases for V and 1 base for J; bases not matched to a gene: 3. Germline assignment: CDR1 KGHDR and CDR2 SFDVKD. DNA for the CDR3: TGTGCCACCAGTGCAGGACAGGGTTCCTACGAGCAGTACTTC. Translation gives CATSAGQGSYEQYF.

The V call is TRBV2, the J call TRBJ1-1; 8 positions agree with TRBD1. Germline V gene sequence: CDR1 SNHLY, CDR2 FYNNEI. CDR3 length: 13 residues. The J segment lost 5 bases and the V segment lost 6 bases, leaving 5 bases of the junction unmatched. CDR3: CASSQNRGTEAFF. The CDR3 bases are TGTGCCAGCAGCCAGAACAGGGGGACTGAAGCTTTCTTT.

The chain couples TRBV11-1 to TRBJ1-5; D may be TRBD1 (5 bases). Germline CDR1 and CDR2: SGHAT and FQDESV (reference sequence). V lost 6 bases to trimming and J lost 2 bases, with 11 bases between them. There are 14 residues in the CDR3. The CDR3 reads CASSPGSGNQPQHF. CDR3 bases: TGTGCCAGCAGTCCAGGGTCGGGCAATCAGCCCCAGCATTTT.

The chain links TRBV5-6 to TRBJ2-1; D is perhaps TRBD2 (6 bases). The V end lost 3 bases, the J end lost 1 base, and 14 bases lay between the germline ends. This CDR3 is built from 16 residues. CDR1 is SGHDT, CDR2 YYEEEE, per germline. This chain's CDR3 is CASSSYRAGSYNEQFF. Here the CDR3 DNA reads TGTGCCAGCAGCTCGTACCGCGCGGGGTCCTACAATGAGCAGTTCTTC.

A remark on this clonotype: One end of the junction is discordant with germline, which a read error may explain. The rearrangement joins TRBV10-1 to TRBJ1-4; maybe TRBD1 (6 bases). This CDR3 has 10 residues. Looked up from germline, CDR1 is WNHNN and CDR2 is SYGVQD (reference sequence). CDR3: CASNHRAGIF. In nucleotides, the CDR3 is TGCGCCAGCAACCACAGGGCTGGGATTTTT.

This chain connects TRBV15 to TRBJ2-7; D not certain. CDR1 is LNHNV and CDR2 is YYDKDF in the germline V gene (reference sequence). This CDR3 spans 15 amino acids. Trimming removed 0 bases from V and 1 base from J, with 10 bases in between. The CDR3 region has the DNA TGTGCCACCAGCAGAGATCCTGGGGATTCCTACGAGCAGTACTTC. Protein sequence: CATSRDPGDSYEQYF.

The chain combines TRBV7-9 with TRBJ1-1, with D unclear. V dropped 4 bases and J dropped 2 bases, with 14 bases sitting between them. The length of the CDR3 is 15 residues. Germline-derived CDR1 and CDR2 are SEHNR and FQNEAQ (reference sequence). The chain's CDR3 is CASSWSRGINTEAFF. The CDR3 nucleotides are TGTGCCAGCAGCTGGAGCAGAGGTATAAACACTGAAGCTTTCTTT.

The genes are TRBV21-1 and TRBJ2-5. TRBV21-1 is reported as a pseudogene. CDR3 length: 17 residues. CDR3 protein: CASSKNNTQRYQETQYF. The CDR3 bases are TGTGCCAGCAGCAAAAATAATACACAGCGGTACCAAGAGACCCAGTACTTC.

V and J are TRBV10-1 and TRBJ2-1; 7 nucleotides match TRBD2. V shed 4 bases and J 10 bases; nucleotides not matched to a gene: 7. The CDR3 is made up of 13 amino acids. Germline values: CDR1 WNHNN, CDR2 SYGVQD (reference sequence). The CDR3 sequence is CASSVGGGPEQFF. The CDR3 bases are TGCGCCAGCAGTGTTGGGGGAGGGCCGGAGCAGTTCTTC.